The present TCR beta chain was sequenced within a study of blood T cell repertoires in COVID-19. Overall study: Spain, Italy and the United States supplied samples that represented acute and convalescent COVID-19. Sample material is recorded as cDNA or gDNA derived from T cells, B-cell-depleted T cells, or PBMCs.

This CDR3 is 13 amino acids long. CDR1 and CDR2 (germline): SGHTA, FQGNSA. V was cut by 6 bases and J by 4 bases, with 11 bases left in between. Original analysis: Amplifying reference gene primers gave estimates of nucleated cell counts. Generated by immunoSEQ multiplex PCR, the TCRdb table keeps only in-frame clones and is missing some. The V and J calls and the clone size are those of that table, but D and trimming were determined from the DNA. The sample lists around 93,000 clones, about four fifths occurring once. The sample was peripheral blood. The chain has TRBV7-2 and TRBJ2-3; tentatively, D is TRBD1 (6 bases). The source is a woman older than 75 with acute or convalescent COVID-19. This CDR3 reads CASSYRAADTQYF. CDR3 coding DNA: TGTGCCAGCAGTTACAGGGCTGCAGATACGCAGTATTTT.